Given below is one T cell receptor (beta chain) in context. The antigen is unknown. The data were obtained in a study of shared clonotypes between healthy human individuals. Study-level information: Contributing individuals were two females and three males aged 18 to 49. Every donor yielded three CD4 naive, three CD4 memory, two CD8 naive and one CD8 memory plate. Points from the study as a whole: The diversity represented, both genetic and in exposure history, was limited by few donors.

CDR1 is PRHDT, CDR2 FYEKMQ, per germline (reference sequence). V shed 3 bases, J shed 4 bases, and the junction held 1 base outside the gene matches. CDR3 length equals 13 residues. This table comes from immunoSEQ multiplex PCR, and its TCRdb copy is limited to in-frame clones, with some not included. This sample has around 690,000 clones, with 90% found just once. Sample: memory CD8+ T cells from PBMCs. Regarding subset: CD45RO+ cells pooled with CCR7-negative TemRA cells. This chain uses TRBV13 with TRBJ2-3; TRBD1 agrees at 7 bases. The clonotype comes from a man between 18 and 29 years old in good health. Some clones in this sample may be carry-over from other donors' samples. DNA for the CDR3: TGTGCCAGCAGCTTCCAGGGGGCAGATACGCAGTATTTT. It yields the protein CASSFQGADTQYF.